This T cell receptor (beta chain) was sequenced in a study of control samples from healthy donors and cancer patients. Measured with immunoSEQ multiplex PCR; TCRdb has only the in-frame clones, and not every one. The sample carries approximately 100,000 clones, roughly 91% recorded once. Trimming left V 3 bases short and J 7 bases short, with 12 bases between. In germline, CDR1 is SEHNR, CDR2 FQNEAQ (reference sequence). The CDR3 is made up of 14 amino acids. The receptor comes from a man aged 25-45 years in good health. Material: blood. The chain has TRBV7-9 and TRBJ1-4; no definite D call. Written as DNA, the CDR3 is TGTGCCAGCAGCTTGGCCCTGGATAGTGAAAAACTGTTTTTT. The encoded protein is CASSLALDSEKLFF.